Listed below are T cell receptor beta chains from one sample, sequenced in a study of cytomegalovirus exposure and HLA in healthy donors. TCRdb's table, derived via immunoSEQ multiplex PCR, lists solely in-frame clones and lacks some. The table includes 120,000 or so clones, roughly 80% detected once. What was sequenced was PBMCs. These receptors were obtained from a man aged 30 to 39 in good health and CMV-seronegative. CDR3s include the opening cysteine and the closing phenylalanine or tryptophan. A D gene is named only where the DNA matches it firmly. Clone size is shown for a subset of rows, as once, few, many or a class of expanded clone.

v_call	j_call	d_call	clone_size	cdr3_nt	cdr3_aa
TRBV6-5	TRBJ2-3	TRBD1	.	TGTGCCAGCAGTTACCGCCGGGACAGGGGTAGTGATACGCAGTATTTT	CASSYRRDRGSDTQYF
TRBV6-5	TRBJ1-1	.	.	TGTGCCAGCAGTTACTCGCGGGGTCCGGGCACTGAAGCTTTCTTT	CASSYSRGPGTEAFF
TRBV7-2	TRBJ1-1	TRBD1	.	TGTGCCAGCAGCAGCAGGGACAGATTGAACACTGAAGCTTTCTTT	CASSSRDRLNTEAFF
TRBV7-3	TRBJ2-5	.	.	TGTGCCAGCAGCTTAACGGTACAAGATACCCAGTACTTC	CASSLTVQDTQYF
TRBV10-2	TRBJ2-5	TRBD2	.	TGCGCCAGCAGTGAGTCTCCAGCGGGGGGACACTTTTTAGAGACCCAGTACTTC	CASSESPAGGHFLETQYF
TRBV9	TRBJ1-3	TRBD1	.	TGTGCCAGCAGCGTAGCGGGCAGGGGGACCGGAAACACCATATATTTT	CASSVAGRGTGNTIYF
TRBV11-2	TRBJ2-3	.	.	TGTGCCAGCAGCTTTGGGGGCGTCAGCACAGATACGCAGTATTTT	CASSFGGVSTDTQYF
TRBV9	TRBJ2-5	TRBD2	.	TGTGCCAGCAGCGTATCGGGGGGACTTCCTCGGGAGACCCAGTACTTC	CASSVSGGLPRETQYF
TRBV15	TRBJ2-3	TRBD2	.	TGTGCCACCAGCAGCCTAGCGGGAGAGGTAGATACGCAGTATTTT	CATSSLAGEVDTQYF
TRBV5-1	TRBJ1-1	.	.	TGCGCCAGCAGCTTGGCGAGTGCTGAAGCTTTCTTT	CASSLASAEAFF
TRBV29-1	TRBJ1-1	.	.	TGCAGCGTTCCCGACTCCCCCTTAGGCACTGAAGCTTTCTTT	CSVPDSPLGTEAFF
TRBV6-6	TRBJ1-5	.	.	TGTGCCAGCAGTTACGGGATGGGGGGGAGTAATCAGCCCCAGCATTTT	CASSYGMGGSNQPQHF
TRBV6-6	TRBJ2-7	.	once	TGTGCCAGCGGGCTTGACATCCTCTACGAGCAGTACTTC	CASGLDILYEQYF
TRBV28	TRBJ2-3	TRBD2	.	TGTGCCAGCAGTATTACTAGCGGGGGGGCCTTCGGGGGAGATACGCAGTATTTT	CASSITSGGAFGGDTQYF
TRBV6-5	TRBJ1-2	TRBD1	few	TGTGCCAGCAGTTCACAGGGGGCAGGCTATGGCTACACCTTC	CASSSQGAGYGYTF
TRBV7-9	TRBJ1-2	.	few	TGTGCCAGCAGCTTGGAAGGGGTCCACGGCTACACCTTC	CASSLEGVHGYTF
TRBV2	TRBJ1-5	.	.	TGTGCCAGCAGTGCGAACACAGGAACAACCCAGCCCCAGCATTTT	CASSANTGTTQPQHF
TRBV2	TRBJ1-1	.	few	TGTGCCAGCAGTGAAAACGGACACACGAACACTGAAGCTTTCTTT	CASSENGHTNTEAFF
TRBV7-2	TRBJ2-7	.	.	TGTGCCAGCAGCGCCCAGGGACTTTCGATCTACGAGCAGTACTTC	CASSAQGLSIYEQYF
TRBV9	TRBJ2-7	TRBD1	once	TGTGCCAGCAGCGTTGGGGACAGTAGCTCCTACGAGCAGTACTTC	CASSVGDSSSYEQYF
TRBV4-3	TRBJ2-7	TRBD1	.	TGCGCCAGCAGCCAACAGGCAAACCTCCCGGGACAGGTCCCCCACGAGCAGTACTTC	CASSQQANLPGQVPHEQYF
TRBV5-1	TRBJ1-1	TRBD1	.	TGCGCCAGCAGCCGGGACAGGTCGTACACTGAAGCTTTCTTT	CASSRDRSYTEAFF
TRBV5-1	TRBJ2-5	.	.	TGCGCCAGCAGCACCGCCCGTTTGGGGGGCCAAGAGACCCAGTACTTC	CASSTARLGGQETQYF
TRBV6-5	TRBJ2-3	TRBD2	.	TGTGCCAGCAGTTCTTGGACTAGCGGGAGCACAGATACGCAGTATTTT	CASSSWTSGSTDTQYF